The TCR beta chain described here comes from a study of T cell changes during pregnancy in multiple sclerosis. Trimming stripped 5 bases from V and 7 bases from J, with 14 bases between. The CDR3 loop spans 13 amino acids. The germline gives CDR1 PRHDT, CDR2 FYEKMQ (reference sequence). Using immunoSEQ multiplex PCR, the repertoire was profiled, and TCRdb retains in-frame clones only, with some absent. The table records 55,000 to 80,000 clones, roughly 94% of them present only once. The chain joins TRBV13 to TRBJ1-1; weak D call: TRBD1 (5 bases). The specimen comprised peripheral blood, sampled in the third trimester of pregnancy. The TCR sequence derives from a female donor with multiple sclerosis, enrolled in a pregnancy study. The CDR3 reads CASSMTVEVEAFF. The CDR3, as DNA: TGTGCCAGCAGCATGACAGTTGAGGTTGAAGCTTTCTTT.